One and the same sample provided the 21 T cell receptor beta chains below, sequenced in a study of blood T cell repertoires in COVID-19. Some clones are missing from TCRdb's copy, which holds only in-frame ones; the method was immunoSEQ multiplex PCR. This table holds over 50,000 clones, roughly 85% found once. Sequenced: peripheral blood. The receptors shown here come from a human donor in a cohort sampled during active COVID-19.

The chain couples TRBV19 to TRBJ2-5; TRBD1 matches 7 bases. The CDR3 spans 14 residues. V lost 5 bases, J lost 5 bases, and 8 bases stayed unmatched. Germline V CDR1 and CDR2: LNHDA, SQIVND (reference sequence). The CDR3 region has the DNA TGTGCCAGTAGTTTTAACAGGGGCCGCGAGACCCAGTACTTC. Protein sequence: CASSFNRGRETQYF.

J is TRBJ2-3 and V is TRBV9; no reliable D call. The V end lost 0 bases, the J end lost 0 bases, and 11 bases lay between the germline ends. Per the germline V gene, CDR1 is SGDLS and CDR2 is YYNGEE. CDR3 length equals 16 residues. DNA of the CDR3: TGTGCCAGCAGCGTAGTGGCAGGCTCTAGCACAGATACGCAGTATTTT. Translation gives CASSVVAGSSTDTQYF.

V and J are TRBV19 and TRBJ2-2; the D gene is possibly TRBD1 (5 bases). CDR1 and CDR2 (germline): LNHDA, SQIVND (reference sequence). Trimming removed 6 bases from V and 0 bases from J, with 14 bases in between. The CDR3 runs 16 residues. In nucleotides, the CDR3 is TGTGCCAGTAGCCACAGGCTTCAAACGAACACCGGGGAGCTGTTTTTT. Its translation is CASSHRLQTNTGELFF.

The CDR3 DNA reads as TGTGCCAGCTCAGCGCCCTCTGGGGCCAACGTCCTGACTTTC. Amino acid sequence: CASSAPSGANVLTF. The rearrangement uses TRBV18 and TRBJ2-6; D unclear. The CDR3 loop spans 14 amino acids. Germline V gene lookup returns CDR1 KGHSH and CDR2 LQKENI. V lost 5 bases and J lost 0, with 5 bases in between.

The rearrangement joins TRBV6-5 to TRBJ1-5; D possibly corresponds to TRBD1 (6 bases). This CDR3 has 13 amino acids. Germline values: CDR1 MNHEY, CDR2 SVGAGI. V lost 4 bases and J lost 4, with 8 bases in between. The CDR3 region is CASSWQGNQPQHF. CDR3 coding DNA: TGTGCCAGCAGTTGGCAGGGGAATCAGCCCCAGCATTTT.

The chain links TRBV2 to TRBJ2-7; TRBD2 matches at 7 bases. Germline V lookup: CDR1 SNHLY, CDR2 FYNNEI. V lost 4 bases and J lost 2; bases outside the gene matches: 8. The CDR3 extends over 15 amino acids. CDR3 coding DNA: TGTGCCAGCAGTGGGGGGGGTTTAGGGACCTACGAGCAGTACTTC. This sequence encodes CASSGGGLGTYEQYF.

In its sample, this clone was seen once. The V gene is TRBV24-1, the J gene TRBJ2-1; D is unclear. The ends were cut back, 4 bases at V and 7 bases at J, with 13 bases in the middle. CDR1 is KGHDR, CDR2 SFDVKD, per germline. This CDR3 is built from 14 residues. CDR3 bases: TGTGCCACCAGTGACCCTCAAACAGTTAATGAGCAGTTCTTC. Translating gives CATSDPQTVNEQFF.

V and J are TRBV9 and TRBJ2-7; D is ambiguous. Germline V gene data show CDR1 as SGDLS and CDR2 as YYNGEE. The CDR3 is made up of 13 amino acids. V dropped 0 bases and J dropped 6 bases, with 10 bases sitting between them. The chain's CDR3 is CASSVGSGREQYF. The CDR3 nucleotides are TGTGCCAGCAGCGTAGGTTCTGGGCGCGAGCAGTACTTC.

The chain carries TRBV5-8 and TRBJ2-7, with 7 bases fitting TRBD2. Germline loops: CDR1 SGHTS, CDR2 YDEGEE. The CDR3 is 13 residues long. The J segment lost 5 bases and the V segment lost 6 bases, leaving 8 bases of the junction unmatched. For the CDR3, the DNA is TGTGCCAGCAACCCTTGGGGGGGTGACGAGCAGTACTTC. Translating gives CASNPWGGDEQYF.

This sequence joins TRBV7-2 and TRBJ2-5; the match to TRBD2 covers 7 bases. V dropped 1 base and J dropped 2; count of bases not matched to a gene: 7. Germline CDR1 SGHTA, CDR2 FQGNSA. The CDR3 totals 16 residues. The CDR3, as DNA: TGTGCCAGCAGCTTAGGGGCGACAGCGGGGCAAGAGACCCAGTACTTC. Its protein is CASSLGATAGQETQYF.

The V call is TRBV6-1, the J call TRBJ2-1; TRBD1 aligns across 7 bases. The germline CDR1 and CDR2 sequences are MNHNS and SASEGT. This CDR3 comprises 15 residues. With V trimmed by 3 bases and J by 1 base, 3 bases remained unmatched. The DNA for the CDR3 is TGTGCCAGCAGTGAGACCAGGGGGTCCTACAATGAGCAGTTCTTC. This translates into CASSETRGSYNEQFF.

The chain uses TRBV19 and TRBJ2-1; D possibly corresponds to TRBD2 (6 bases). The CDR3 totals 14 residues. V was shortened by 5 bases and J by 9 bases, with 17 bases between the two germline ends. The V gene's germline CDR1 is LNHDA and CDR2 SQIVND (reference sequence). The CDR3 coding sequence is TGTGCCAGTAGTGCCGGGACTGGCTTGGGTGAGCAGTTCTTC. This codes for CASSAGTGLGEQFF.

The chain uses TRBV3-1 (or the pseudogene TRBV3-2) and TRBJ2-3; 7 bases match TRBD2. J was trimmed by 6 bases and V by 4 bases; bases with no gene match: 25. CDR1 and CDR2 from the germline V gene are LGHDT and YNNKEL (reference sequence). There are 20 residues in the CDR3. The DNA of the CDR3 is TGTGCCAGCAGCCGACGCGGCGGGGGTAGGGCTAGCGGCAGGAAGGATACGCAGTATTTT. It yields the protein CASSRRGGGRASGRKDTQYF.

The V gene is TRBV11-3, the J gene TRBJ2-1, with a tentative D call TRBD2 (5 bases). The CDR3 length is 13 residues. The germline V and J ends were trimmed by 6 bases and 7 bases, with 13 bases remaining between them. CDR1 and CDR2 (germline): SGHNT, YENEEA. CDR3 residues: CASRSMGSNEQFF. CDR3 DNA sequence: TGTGCCAGCAGGTCCATGGGGAGTAATGAGCAGTTCTTC. Variable domain in full (rest from reference TRBV11-3 and TRBJ2-1): EAGVVQSPRYKIIEKKQPVAFWCNPISGHNTLYWYLQNLGQGPELLIRYENEEAVDDSQLPKDRFSAERLKGVDSTLKIQPAELGDSAVYLCASRSMGSNEQFFGPGTRLTVL.

The V gene is TRBV5-1, the J gene TRBJ1-5; D is perhaps TRBD1 (5 bases). This CDR3 contains 15 residues. Trimming took off 2 bases at V and 2 bases at J, with 11 bases between the two ends. Germline lookup yields CDR1 SGHRS and CDR2 YFSETQ. The CDR3 DNA sequence: TGCGCCAGCAGCTTTACAGGCAATGGCAATCAGCCCCAGCATTTT. It yields the protein CASSFTGNGNQPQHF.

The chain uses TRBV29-1 and TRBJ2-1; D may be TRBD2 (6 bases). The CDR3 consists of 14 residues. V was shortened by 3 bases and J by 5 bases, with 14 bases between the two germline ends. CDR1 SQVTM and CDR2 ANQGSEA come from the germline V gene. This CDR3 reads CSVDSGSGHNEQFF. The CDR3 DNA follows: TGCAGCGTTGATTCGGGTAGCGGACACAATGAGCAGTTCTTC.

The rearrangement uses TRBV18 and TRBJ1-2, with D possibly being TRBD1 (5 bases). Trimming removed 6 bases at V and 2 bases at J, with 16 bases between. Germline assignment: CDR1 KGHSH and CDR2 LQKENI. The CDR3 sequence is 15 residues long. CDR3 residues: CASSPGREPNYGYTF. In DNA, the CDR3 is TGTGCCAGCTCCCCGGGCAGGGAACCCAACTATGGCTACACCTTC.

This clone was detected only once. This chain joins TRBV19 and TRBJ2-7; possibly TRBD1 for D (5 bases). Germline V gene sequence: CDR1 LNHDA, CDR2 SQIVND (reference sequence). V lost 4 bases and J lost 4, with 11 bases in between. CDR3 size: 13 residues. CDR3 protein: CASSTSDTYEQYF. The CDR3 bases are TGTGCCAGTAGTACCTCGGACACATACGAGCAGTACTTC.

This rearrangement joins TRBV28 to TRBJ1-5, with D tentatively TRBD1 (5 bases). The length of the CDR3 is 13 residues. Germline CDR1 is MDHEN and CDR2 is SYDVKM. Deletions cut 3 bases from V and 9 bases from J, with 12 bases between. The CDR3 bases are TGTGCCAGCAGTTTTGCCCGAAGGGGGCCCCAGCATTTT. The encoded protein is CASSFARRGPQHF.

This chain links TRBV13 with TRBJ2-5; D is perhaps TRBD2 (6 bases). Per germline, CDR1 PRHDT and CDR2 FYEKMQ (reference sequence). V was pared by 4 bases and J by 4 bases, with 16 bases between. There are 15 residues in the CDR3. In DNA, the CDR3 is TGTGCCAGCAGCTCGGGACTCGGAGGGGTAGAGACCCAGTACTTC. Protein: CASSSGLGGVETQYF.

This chain joins TRBV19 and TRBJ1-4, with 7 bases lining up with TRBD1. The CDR3 is 14 amino acids. V dropped 6 bases and J dropped 4; count of bases not matched to a gene: 5. CDR1 LNHDA and CDR2 SQIVND come from the germline V gene (reference sequence). CDR3 bases: TGTGCCAGTAGCGTGGGACAGAATAATGAAAAACTGTTTTTT. Protein: CASSVGQNNEKLFF.